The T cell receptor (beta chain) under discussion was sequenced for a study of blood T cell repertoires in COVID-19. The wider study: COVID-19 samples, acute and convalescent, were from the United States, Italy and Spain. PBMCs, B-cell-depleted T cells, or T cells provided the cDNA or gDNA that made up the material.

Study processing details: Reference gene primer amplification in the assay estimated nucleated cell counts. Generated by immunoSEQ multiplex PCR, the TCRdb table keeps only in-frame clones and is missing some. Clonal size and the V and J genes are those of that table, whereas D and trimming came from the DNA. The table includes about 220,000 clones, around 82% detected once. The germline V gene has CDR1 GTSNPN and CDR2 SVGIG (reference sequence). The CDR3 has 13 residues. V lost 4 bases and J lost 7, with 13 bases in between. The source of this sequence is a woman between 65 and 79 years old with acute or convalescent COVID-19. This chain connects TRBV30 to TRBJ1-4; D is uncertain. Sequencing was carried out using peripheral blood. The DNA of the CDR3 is TGTGCCTGGAACTGGGGAAGCGGTGAAAAACTGTTTTTT. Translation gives CAWNWGSGEKLFF.